This T cell receptor (beta chain) was documented in a study of circulating and synovial CD4+ cells in juvenile arthritis. Donors were patients with active juvenile idiopathic arthritis. V was pared by 0 bases and J by 3 bases, with 12 bases between. CDR3 length equals 15 residues. Germline V lookup: CDR1 SEHNR, CDR2 FQNEAQ (reference sequence). Libraries were prepared by immunoSEQ multiplex PCR; TCRdb keeps only in-frame clonotypes and omits some of them. The sample consists of tens of thousands of clones, nearly 95% of them appearing once. General study results and limits: Circulating pathogenic-like lymphocytes shared a substantially higher fraction of CDR3 sequences with synovium than bulk blood.

Note on this clone: Its antigen is still unknown.

This sequence was found in a human donor with juvenile idiopathic arthritis. The V and J genes are TRBV7-9 and TRBJ2-7; weak D call: TRBD1 (5 bases). Sequencing was done on a sample of CD4+ T cells from blood. The CDR3 loop is CASSLAGQGFYEQYF. CDR3 bases: TGTGCCAGCAGCTTAGCTGGGCAGGGATTCTACGAGCAGTACTTC.